One sample yielded the 20 T cell receptor beta chains listed below, sequenced in a study of blood T cell repertoires in COVID-19. Some clones are missing from TCRdb's copy, which holds only in-frame ones; the method was immunoSEQ multiplex PCR. This table holds 160,000 or so clones, 90% found once. The specimen was peripheral blood. These receptors all stem from a man between 60 and 70 years old with active or convalescent COVID-19.

The chain links TRBV28 to TRBJ1-1, with D tentatively TRBD1 (6 bases). The germline gives CDR1 MDHEN, CDR2 SYDVKM. There are 14 residues in the CDR3. Trimming removed 4 bases from V and 0 bases from J, with 9 bases in between. CDR3 nucleotides: TGTGCCAGCAGTTCCACAGGGTTGAACACTGAAGCTTTCTTT. Amino acid sequence: CASSSTGLNTEAFF.

The CDR3 nucleotides are TGTGCCAGCAGCTCGACATCGGGAAACACCATATATTTT. Its protein is CASSSTSGNTIYF. The chain joins TRBV5-5 to TRBJ1-3; D is undetermined. Germline loops: CDR1 SGHKS, CDR2 YYEKEE (reference sequence). This CDR3 region has 13 residues. V gave up 3 bases and J gave up 4 bases, with 8 bases separating them.

V usage is TRBV19 and J usage is TRBJ2-7, with 10 bases fitting TRBD1. J gave up 4 bases and V 0 bases, and 9 bases lay outside the gene matches. There are 17 residues in the CDR3. Germline V lookup: CDR1 LNHDA, CDR2 SQIVND (reference sequence). The CDR3 DNA sequence: TGTGCCAGTAGTATAGACCCCCCGACAGGGGGCTATTACGAGCAGTACTTC. Translating it yields CASSIDPPTGGYYEQYF.

The chain employs TRBV19 and TRBJ2-1; D is unclear. This CDR3 spans 15 amino acids. V was pared by 1 base and J by 0 bases, with 7 bases between. Germline V gene data show CDR1 as LNHDA and CDR2 as SQIVND (reference sequence). CDR3 coding DNA: TGTGCCAGTAGTATAGCGGTTTCCTCCTACAATGAGCAGTTCTTC. This encodes CASSIAVSSYNEQFF.

The chain joins TRBV27 to TRBJ1-5, with D perhaps TRBD1 (5 bases). V dropped 3 bases and J dropped 6 bases, with 15 bases sitting between them. CDR3 length equals 15 residues. Germline V gives CDR1 MNHEY, CDR2 SMNVEV (reference sequence). CDR3 bases: TGTGCCAGCAGTTTCAGTGGGGGGGTAGGTCAGCCCCAGCATTTT. Translating gives CASSFSGGVGQPQHF.

This clone was seen once. The J gene is TRBJ1-1, the V gene TRBV19; D gene ambiguous. Germline V CDR1 and CDR2: LNHDA, SQIVND (reference sequence). The CDR3 length is 13 residues. Between the trimmed V and J ends, which lost 8 bases and 0 bases, there was a span of 10 bases. The CDR3 loop is CASSERVNTEAFF. The DNA for the CDR3 is TGTGCCAGTTCGGAGAGGGTGAACACTGAAGCTTTCTTT.

This clone has just one count. The chain uses TRBV19 and TRBJ1-5, with 8 bases that match TRBD1. Trimming cost V 5 bases and J 2 bases; bases outside gene matches: 11. CDR1 and CDR2 from the germline V gene are LNHDA and SQIVND (reference sequence). CDR3 length equals 17 residues. The CDR3 protein is CASSVGQDKGGNQPQHF. The CDR3 DNA sequence: TGTGCCAGTAGTGTGGGACAGGACAAAGGGGGCAATCAGCCCCAGCATTTT.

The rearrangement uses TRBV11-3 and TRBJ2-3, with TRBD2 identical over 9 bases. V was pared by 1 base and J by 2 bases, with 4 bases of the junction left unmatched. The CDR3 runs to 16 residues. Germline V lookup: CDR1 SGHNT, CDR2 YENEEA. CDR3 sequence (DNA): TGTGCCAGCAGCTTAGGACTAGCGGCAGTCACAGATACGCAGTATTTT. This sequence encodes CASSLGLAAVTDTQYF.

V and J are TRBV7-2 and TRBJ2-2; D unresolved. Germline V gene sequence: CDR1 SGHTA, CDR2 FQGNSA. The CDR3 runs to 13 residues. The V end was cut by 5 bases, the J end by 8 bases, with 12 bases between. In DNA form, the CDR3 reads TGTGCCAGCAGCATCACTTTGCCTGGGGAGCTGTTTTTT. Protein: CASSITLPGELFF.

The V and J genes are TRBV2 and TRBJ2-2; 12 bases are a match to TRBD2. The CDR3 has 18 amino acids. Germline V gene lookup returns CDR1 SNHLY and CDR2 FYNNEI. After removal of 4 bases from V and 5 bases from J, the junction contained 11 bases not matched to a gene. The CDR3 loop reads CASSVGLAGGPWTGELFF. The CDR3 DNA is TGTGCCAGCAGTGTAGGCCTAGCGGGAGGGCCGTGGACCGGGGAGCTGTTTTTT. Together with reference TRBV2 and TRBJ2-2, the CDR3 gives the full variable domain: EPEVTQTPSHQVTQMGQEVILRCVPISNHLYFYWYRQILGQKVEFLVSFYNNEISEKSEIFDDQFSVERPDGSNFTLKIRSTKLEDSAMYFCASSVGLAGGPWTGELFFGEGSRLTVL.

This clone was detected once. The chain combines TRBV3-1 (or the pseudogene TRBV3-2) with TRBJ2-1; TRBD2 matches at 10 bases. The length of the CDR3 is 17 residues. J was trimmed by 4 bases and V by 4 bases; bases with no gene match: 10. Germline assignment: CDR1 LGHDT and CDR2 YNNKEL (reference sequence). CDR3 region: CASSPTPLAGGYNEQFF. In DNA, the CDR3 is TGTGCCAGCAGCCCAACCCCTTTAGCGGGGGGATACAATGAGCAGTTCTTC.

This clone occurred once. J is TRBJ2-3 and V is TRBV13, with a weak D call TRBD2 (6 bases). The CDR3 is made up of 14 amino acids. V gave up 3 bases and J gave up 10 bases, with 17 bases separating them. The germline gives CDR1 PRHDT, CDR2 FYEKMQ (reference sequence). CDR3 DNA sequence: TGTGCCAGCAGCTTGGGACTCCCCCTTGATGCGCAGTATTTT. This codes for CASSLGLPLDAQYF.

The chain links TRBV6-4 to TRBJ1-1; D may be TRBD1 (6 bases). CDR3 length: 15 amino acids. V dropped 0 bases and J dropped 4 bases, with 12 bases sitting between them. The germline gives CDR1 MRHNA, CDR2 SNTAGT. The CDR3 nucleotides read TGTGCCAGCAGTGACTCGTCCGGGACACCCACTGAAGCTTTCTTT. Translated: CASSDSSGTPTEAFF.

This clone was observed once. The rearrangement joins TRBV5-1 to TRBJ1-5; TRBD1 agrees at 7 bases. Germline CDR1 is SGHRS and CDR2 is YFSETQ. V lost 8 bases to trimming and J lost 2 bases; unmatched junction nucleotides: 10. The CDR3 totals 15 residues. The CDR3 reads CASTTDRAGNQPQHF. The DNA of the CDR3 is TGCGCCAGTACAACCGACAGGGCCGGCAATCAGCCCCAGCATTTT.

This rearrangement joins TRBV24-1 to TRBJ1-5, with 8 positions matching TRBD1. The CDR3 runs to 20 residues. With V trimmed by 9 bases and J by 0 bases, 21 bases remained unmatched. CDR1 is KGHDR, CDR2 SFDVKD, per germline. The CDR3 sequence: CATRFPGYFRGLVSNQPQHF. CDR3 DNA: TGTGCCACCCGATTTCCCGGGTACTTCAGGGGGCTTGTTAGCAATCAGCCCCAGCATTTT.

The chain couples TRBV18 to TRBJ2-3; 7 bases map to TRBD2. Germline CDR1 and CDR2: KGHSH and LQKENI. Trimming at V came to 3 bases and at J to 4 bases, leaving 7 bases not matched to a gene. This CDR3 comprises 15 residues. CDR3 region: CASSPTEGGADTQYF. CDR3 DNA sequence: TGTGCCAGCTCACCGACGGAGGGAGGGGCAGATACGCAGTATTTT.

This clone was seen just once. The chain uses TRBV6-5 and TRBJ2-3, with TRBD2 matching over 10 bases. Germline CDR1 and CDR2: MNHEY and SVGAGI. The CDR3 spans 15 residues. J was trimmed by 2 bases and V by 7 bases; bases with no gene match: 6. The CDR3: CASISSGRNTDTQYF. The CDR3 nucleotides are TGTGCCAGCATCAGTAGCGGGAGGAACACAGATACGCAGTATTTT.

This rearrangement joins TRBV12-3 or TRBV12-4 to TRBJ1-2, with 7 bases that match TRBD1. The CDR3 is 13 amino acids. Trimming cost V 4 bases and J 8 bases; bases outside gene matches: 7. This CDR3 is CASSSRTGRGYTF. CDR3 bases: TGTGCCAGCAGTTCCCGGACAGGCCGGGGCTACACCTTC.

This clone was seen once. The rearrangement uses TRBV19 and TRBJ2-7; D remains unclear. Trimming took 5 bases from V and 3 from J, leaving 14 bases between them. The CDR3 loop spans 14 amino acids. Germline CDR1 LNHDA, CDR2 SQIVND (reference sequence). Here the CDR3 reads CASSLPTRSYEQYF. The CDR3 nucleotides read TGTGCCAGTAGTTTACCGACACGAAGCTACGAGCAGTACTTC.

This sequence joins TRBV19 and TRBJ1-6; the D gene is possibly TRBD1 (6 bases). From germline, CDR1 is LNHDA and CDR2 SQIVND (reference sequence). The CDR3 has 13 residues. The CDR3 nucleotides read TGTGCTGTGGGGGCGGATTATAATTCACCCCTCCACTTT. Amino acids: CAVGADYNSPLHF.